This TCR beta chain stems from a study of tumor-infiltrating lymphocytes in primary liver carcinoma. Study background: These were node-negative, non-metastatic T1-T3 tumors of roughly 4 to 10 cm.

General study findings and limits: Tumor top-250-clone fractions significantly exceeded those of blood (p = 0.039).

The tissue used was unsorted bulk material of about 19-33 mg. RNA and DNA were co-extracted from it with the AllPrep DNA/RNA mini kit. Patients underwent surgical resection for primary liver carcinoma. Every tumor yielded five separate sampled regions. As for this clonotype: Its antigen is undetermined.

Priming with a constant-region primer yielded TCR beta cDNA from 450 to 600 ng total RNA. Slightly modified ARM-PCR, run as three nested multiplex PCR rounds, produced the TCR beta libraries. It was with TRBV1-TRBV30 forward primers and a C-beta reverse primer that the first two PCR rounds were run, at approximately 10 cycles each. A single record per CDR3 protein comes from TCRdb applying MiXCR to the multiplex PCR reads. The data hold 90,000 to 150,000 distinct CDR3 sequences, with around two thirds observed a single time. Germline V lookup: CDR1 SGHAT, CDR2 FQDESV (reference sequence). The trim removed 5 bases at V and 4 bases at J, leaving 13 bases unmatched. The CDR3 runs 17 residues.

Input material: liver tumor tissue from sampling region 1. This sample's subset: tumor region T1, superior pole. The rearrangement links TRBV11-1 to TRBJ1-1, with TRBD1 identical over 10 bases. The clonotype comes from a woman aged 60-75 years with primary liver carcinoma and hepatitis B virus infection. CDR3 protein: CASSALTGGGLGTEAFF. The CDR3 DNA reads as TGTGCCAGCAGCGCCTTGACAGGGGGCGGGTTGGGCACTGAAGCTTTCTTT.